A single sample gave rise to the 5 T cell receptor beta chains below, sequenced in a study of T-cell memory formation after mild COVID-19 (dated by TCRdb to the early 2020s). To prepare the library, 5' RACE was applied. The sequencing machine was an Illumina NovaSeq 6000. The public reads were reprocessed in TCRdb via fastp at Q25 and MiXCR, keeping in-frame beta chains. Each entry is one CDR3 protein sequence, shown with its most common DNA and genes. Present in this sample are a few hundred thousand distinct CDR3 sequences, 20% to 25% of which were seen just once. The ten largest clones represent approximately 13% of the sample. Sequencing used PBMCs or a T cell subset sorted from them (not recorded which). The origin of the receptors is an adult woman who had mild COVID-19 (a few samples of this study predate the infection). The sample titles of this study are shuffled in the database, so cell type and time point are left out; the donor was told from shared clones.

Only a few counts were recorded for this clonotype. The V gene is TRBV24-1, the J gene TRBJ2-1, with 10 nucleotides matching TRBD2. The CDR3 has 17 residues. CDR1 is KGHDR and CDR2 is SFDVKD in the germline V gene. J gave up 1 base and V 4 bases, and 6 bases lay outside the gene matches. In DNA form, the CDR3 reads TGTGCCACCAGTGAACCCGGGACTAGCGAGTCCTACAATGAGCAGTTCTTC. Translation gives CATSEPGTSESYNEQFF.

This clonotype was observed a handful of times. V is TRBV5-1 and J is TRBJ2-7, with no clear D. The CDR3 consists of 13 residues. Deletions cut 0 bases from V and 6 bases from J, with 10 bases between. The V gene's germline CDR1 is SGHRS and CDR2 YFSETQ. The CDR3 sequence: CASSLESYPEQYF. CDR3 nucleotides: TGCGCCAGCAGCTTGGAATCATACCCCGAGCAGTACTTC.

This clonotype showed up just a few times. This chain uses TRBV28 with TRBJ2-3; D may correspond to TRBD1 or TRBD2 (6 bases each). Germline CDR1 is MDHEN and CDR2 is SYDVKM. The CDR3 loop spans 15 amino acids. The V end lost 1 base, the J end lost 7 bases, and 15 bases lay between the germline ends. The CDR3 protein is CASSLSRRGSYTQYF. The CDR3 nucleotides are TGTGCCAGCAGTTTATCGCGGAGGGGGTCCTATACGCAGTATTTT.

V usage is TRBV6-8 and J usage is TRBJ2-7, with a tentative D call TRBD1 (6 bases). The V end lost 9 bases, the J end lost 3 bases, and 27 bases lay between the germline ends. The CDR3 runs 17 residues. Germline-derived CDR1 and CDR2 are MNHGY and SAAAGT. The CDR3 spells CARGQRRIDRSYYEQYF. As DNA, the CDR3 is TGTGCCAGGGGTCAGCGACGAATCGACAGGTCATACTACGAGCAGTACTTC.

The chain employs TRBV4-1 and TRBJ1-4; D remains unclear. The V gene's germline CDR1 is MGHRA and CDR2 YSYEKL. The CDR3 has 14 residues. Trimming left V 1 base short and J 5 bases short, with 8 bases between. This chain's CDR3 is CASSQVGGNEKLFF. For the CDR3, the DNA is TGCGCCAGCAGCCAAGTTGGAGGGAATGAAAAACTGTTTTTT.